This TCR beta chain was captured by sequencing in a study of cytomegalovirus exposure and HLA in healthy donors. The PCR made use of 60 Vbeta and 13 Jbeta primers. The data were produced by immunoSEQ multiplex PCR, yet TCRdb's version contains in-frame clones alone and is incomplete. The sample consists of around 200,000 clones, 77% of them appearing once. Study outcomes and limitations: Most TCR beta V segments were productive about 90% or about 30% of the time in an earlier analysis. The authors judged a highly shared variant cluster likely a sequencing artifact.

V trimming: 5 bases; J trimming: 8 bases; junction bases outside the gene matches: 11. Germline CDR1 is MNHEY and CDR2 is SVGAGI. The CDR3 runs 14 residues. Details on this clone: Antigen unknown.

Healthy individuals who donated bone marrow served as the donors. Sample: PBMCs. The V gene is TRBV6-5, the J gene TRBJ1-2; 7 nucleotides line up with TRBD1. The receptor comes from a woman aged 55 to 70 in good health and CMV-seropositive. This CDR3 reads CASSRLTGYSGYTF. CDR3 nucleotide sequence: TGTGCCAGCAGTCGCCTGACAGGGTATAGCGGCTACACCTTC.